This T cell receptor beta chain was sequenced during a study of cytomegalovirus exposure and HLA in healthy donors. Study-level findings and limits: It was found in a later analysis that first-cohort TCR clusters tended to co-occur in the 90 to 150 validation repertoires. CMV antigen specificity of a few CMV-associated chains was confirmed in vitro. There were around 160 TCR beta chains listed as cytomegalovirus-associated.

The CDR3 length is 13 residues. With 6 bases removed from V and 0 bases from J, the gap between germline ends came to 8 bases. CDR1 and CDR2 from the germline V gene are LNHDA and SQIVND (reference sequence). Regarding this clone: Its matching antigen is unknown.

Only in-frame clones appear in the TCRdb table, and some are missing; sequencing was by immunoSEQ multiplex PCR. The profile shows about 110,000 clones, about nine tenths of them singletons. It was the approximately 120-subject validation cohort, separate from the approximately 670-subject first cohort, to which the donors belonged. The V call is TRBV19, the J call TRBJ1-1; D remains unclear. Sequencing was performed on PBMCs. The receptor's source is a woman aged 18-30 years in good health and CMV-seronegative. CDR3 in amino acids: CASSPTVNTEAFF. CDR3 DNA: TGTGCCAGTAGCCCTACAGTGAACACTGAAGCTTTCTTT.